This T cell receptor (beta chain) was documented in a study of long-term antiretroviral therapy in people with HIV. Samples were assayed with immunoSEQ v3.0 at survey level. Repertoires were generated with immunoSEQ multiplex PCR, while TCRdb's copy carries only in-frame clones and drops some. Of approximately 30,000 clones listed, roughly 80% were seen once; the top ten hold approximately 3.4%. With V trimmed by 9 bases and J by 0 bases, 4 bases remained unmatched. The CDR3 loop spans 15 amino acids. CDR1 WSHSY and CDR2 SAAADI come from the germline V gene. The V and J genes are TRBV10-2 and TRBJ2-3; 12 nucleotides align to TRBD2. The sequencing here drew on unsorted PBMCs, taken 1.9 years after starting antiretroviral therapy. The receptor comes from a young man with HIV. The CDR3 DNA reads TGCGCCAGTCGGACTAGCGGGACTAGCACAGATACGCAGTATTTT. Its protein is CASRTSGTSTDTQYF.